This TCR beta chain appears in the sequencing data of a study of Graves' ophthalmopathy and Graves' hyperthyroidism (dated 2018 in TCRdb). For the wider study: Hyperthyroidism was defined as stable when no progression to ophthalmopathy occurred within 18 months of follow-up. Once sampling was done, hyperthyroidism patients were given methimazole at a starting dose of 30 mg daily, while ophthalmopathy patients were given high-dose intravenous methylprednisolone. In total, under 150 blood samples were TCR-sequenced: fewer than 50 ophthalmopathy, roughly 80 hyperthyroidism and roughly 17 hyperthyroidism-to-ophthalmopathy patients. The study used signatures of the TCR beta repertoire to tell Graves' ophthalmopathy apart from Graves' hyperthyroidism and to predict which patients would progress to ophthalmopathy. In roughly 6 hyperthyroidism patients, the T-cell repertoires found in thyroid tissue were compared with those found in blood. To explore V-J signatures that separate ophthalmopathy from hyperthyroidism, a discovery set of about a hundred patients was enrolled, consisting of 43 with ophthalmopathy and under 65 with stable hyperthyroidism. The independent validation cohort included some 19 hyperthyroidism patients plus 17 patients who later progressed from hyperthyroidism to ophthalmopathy.

For repertoire sequencing, TCR beta CDR3 regions were amplified from RNA transcripts. The first round of RT-PCR was done with HTBI primers and the Qiagen OneStep RT-PCR kit, and was followed by a second round of multiplex PCR, then size selection and purification. Libraries were sequenced paired-end with 100 bp reads on an Illumina HiSeq2000. Concerning the study's data processing: SOAPnuke was used to process the reads, throwing out any read that had adapters, had uncalled bases, had a mean Phred below 15, or lacked an exact constant-primer or identifier match. COPE v1.2.5 was used to merge high-quality paired reads. Clonotypes were defined as unique nucleotide sequences and were aligned to IMGT TRB V, D and J references using MiTCR v1.1. Analysis was restricted to V-J combinations with a frequency above 0.0001, which covered roughly 99% of repertoires. For each V-J combination, a TCR clonal expansion and chaos score was defined as the ratio of F50 clonal expansion to chaos observed in the TCRdist matrix. Features were reduced by Welch's t-statistics and random forest to over 10 V-J combinations, which fed a naive Bayes classifier. The Morisita-Horn index was used to measure how similar the thyroid and blood repertoires were. In TCRdb, the public reads were trimmed at Q25 with fastp and aligned with MiXCR, with productive beta chains retained. Under each unique CDR3 protein, matching rows form one entry showing the most common genes and DNA. It is TCRdb's table, rather than the study itself, that gives the V and J calls and clone size. The sample data list roughly 1.1 million distinct CDR3 sequences, and about 40% of these were observed just once. Around 10% of the sample is taken by the ten largest.

Hyperthyroidism patients were newly diagnosed, were aged 18 to 65 years, and had a disease duration under 2 months. Patients were excluded if they had other autoimmune diseases, uncontrolled infections, pregnancy or lactation. Diagnosis was based on clinical symptoms, serum thyroxine, TRAb, thyroid ultrasound and orbital computed tomography. Total RNA was extracted with Trizol reagent and quality-checked on an Agilent 2100 Bioanalyzer. Comment on this clonotype: Its antigen is currently not known. No base quality information exists; no much larger clone differs at one position.

The junction shows trimming of 0 bases on V and 2 bases on J, plus 10 bases between the germline ends. Taken from cysteine to phenylalanine, the CDR3 has 16 residues. Only CDR3 DNA remains: 48 bases, in frame from the first base. Per the germline V gene, SGHTA is the CDR1 and FQGNSA is the CDR2. Overall study outcomes, separate from this receptor: In validation, the model predicted ophthalmopathy progression with more than 55% sensitivity and roughly 72% specificity; roughly 12 predicted patients were CT-confirmed with GO in a median of approximately 6.2 months. No statistical method was used to predetermine the sample size, and group allocation was not hidden from the investigators. Among expanded thyroid clonotypes with frequency above 0.001, most also showed up in blood, which suggests that blood repertoires may reflect the thyroid immune response. Ophthalmopathy was separated from stable hyperthyroidism by the 13-signature model with just under 90% sensitivity and roughly 82% specificity in cross-validation and with 80%/75% in the test set.

Sequencing used peripheral blood or thyroid tissue (not recorded which). The sequence came from an adult man with Graves' hyperthyroidism. The chain uses TRBV7-2 and TRBJ1-4; no D gene can be assigned with confidence. In nucleotides, the sequence is TGTGCCAGCAGCTTAGCTAGCGGGTATACTAATGAAAAACTGTTTTTT. Translation gives CASSLASGYTNEKLFF.